One T cell receptor (beta chain) is described in this entry. This clonotype is medium-sized (0.01 to 0.1%) in terms of sample share. Its antigen target is currently unknown. Base qualities are not at hand, and no much larger clone is one base apart. This entry belongs to a study of HIV-infected patients and healthy controls (dated by TCRdb to between 2012 and 2015). Regarding the study in general: After three months of therapy, CD4 counts in most of the 16 patients increased to a modest but significant degree while remaining below normal ranges. Viral load became undetectable in about 75% of the 16 patients by the second bleed and in all patients after a further year of therapy. The question the study tested was whether immune perturbation and reconstitution could be captured by deep TCR repertoire sequencing of small blood samples from HIV patients. Relative to controls, total CDR3 counts per chain did not differ significantly, and patients lacked overall T-cell lymphocytopenia. No consistent shift in CD8 counts was seen during early therapy, whereas a slight rise was seen in the CD4:CD8 ratio.

The study at large found these results: In size-matched repertoire data, the apparent post-therapy recovery of the Gini index in HIV-infected patients was not replicated. Sequencing depth was restricted by the use of whole blood, which also prevented the dynamics of distinct T-cell subpopulations from being separated. Alpha-chain CDR3s from MAIT cells occurred at high frequency in healthy controls but were severely depleted in HIV+ repertoires. Compared with controls, HIV-infected patients showed significantly different mean usage of eight alpha and eight beta V genes. Donor HLA types were not determined in the study. During therapy, a significant decrease in frequency was seen for HIV-associated CDR3s, whereas no significant change was found for CMV-associated CDR3s, although most of them became more frequent. More CDR3s were shared between individuals among healthy controls than among HIV+ patients, as measured by Jaccard index and by the count of highly shared sequences. The observed differences in diversity were not explained by the slight differences in age and sex profiles between the study cohorts. HIV-infected repertoires showed significantly elevated mean Gini indices relative to controls, which possibly reflects oligoclonality. Unequal numbers of distinct sequences between patients and controls complicated comparisons, and size-matching overweighted rare events from HIV-infected data. The pairing of alpha and beta chains was not determined in the samples. Processing included only sixteen HIV-infected individuals, and this was regarded by the authors as a major limit on how widely the findings apply. Compared with untreated HIV+ repertoires, healthy control repertoires had roughly threefold more distinct CDR3s and a higher Shannon diversity.

Whole blood was used without cell fractionation, so all unsorted peripheral T cells were reflected in the repertoire. For RNA extraction, an approximately 2.3 ml sample of peripheral blood was drawn into Tempus tubes. HIV-infected adults not yet given antiretroviral therapy and scheduled to start treatment were recruited, and the first sixteen eligible patients underwent processing. Treatment interruptions were among the grounds for excluding patients from enrollment, as were febrile or AIDS-related illness, tumors, hepatitis B or C coinfection, immunomodulatory therapy and recent vaccination. Residual genomic DNA was removed with the TURBO-DNase kit and globin mRNA was depleted with GLOBINclear. Just before antiretroviral therapy was started, pretreatment blood was collected from HIV-infected patients. 500 ng RNA was reverse transcribed with SuperScript III using primers against the alpha and beta constant regions. Separate alpha and beta chain libraries were made by chain-specific third strand synthesis with multiplexing indices. The protocol used a single primer pair to amplify all rearrangements within a chain, which avoided primer bias, and attached molecular barcodes to each cDNA molecule. T4 RNA Ligase 1 joined purified cDNA to a 5' RACE adapter that carried a random hexamer and the SP2 sequencing primer site. Second strand synthesis was performed with Phusion polymerase and primed from the SP2 site, and slow temperature ramps were applied to favor optimal annealing. Joined together, two random hexamer sequences that had both been added before amplification formed the 12-nucleotide barcode of each molecule. A short first PCR added P5 and P7 adapter elements plus a second index, followed by an approximately 24-cycle amplification PCR with P5s and P7 primers. In total the libraries went through 27 PCR cycles, after which the libraries were quantified on a Qubit, sized on a Bioanalyzer, and diluted to 3 to 4 nM. Sequencing of the normalized libraries was performed on an Illumina MiSeq with 2 x 250 paired-end kits. MinElute columns were the means by which the reverse transcription reactions were cleaned up, and the reactions were eluted into 10 ul Tris-Cl. Adapter ligations were incubated for 20 to 25 hours at 16 degrees C and subsequently purified with AMPure XP beads at a 1:1 ratio. Under the source paper's analysis protocol: Demultiplexed FASTQ files were processed with a modified Decombinator by which V, J, insert and barcode information was output. Sequences sharing a barcode but differing from the dominant sequence were discarded as errors, and barcodes clustered at Levenshtein distance 3 were counted to estimate original cDNA molecules. The R packages ineq, vegan, igraph and RCytoscape were used for downstream analyses, together with IMGT nomenclature and CDR3 definitions. V gene usage was computed over distinct sequences, each TCR counted once to avoid skew from clonal expansion. Within a donor, similarity networks joined unique CDR3 amino acid sequences in every case where two of them were separated by a single Levenshtein edit. Published HIV-specific CDR3s (92 alpha, 700 or so beta) and CMV-specific CDR3s (roughly 12 alpha, 250 to 300 beta) were compiled and searched for in the repertoires. Random subsampling to size-matched repertoires demonstrated that the decreased diversity in patients did not result from their lower sequence numbers. TCRdb passed the public sequencing reads through fastp at Q25 and MiXCR, retaining productive beta sequences. Each CDR3 protein appears once, grouped with its most common genes and DNA. The authors' filters were not applied to this entry. Across this sample there are several thousand distinct CDR3 sequences, with less than 9% seen only once. About 9.3% of the sample is in the top ten clones.

The germline V gene gives CDR1 as SNHLY and CDR2 as FYNNEI. V is pared back by 8 bases and J by 4 bases, with 12 bases lying between the germline termini. The CDR3 starts with the cysteine, ends with the phenylalanine, and has 13 residues. The sequence is cut down to CDR3 DNA, 39 bases in frame from base 1. The TCR comes from an adult with HIV infection. Sequenced material: blood, taken before antiretroviral therapy. Recombination joined TRBV2 with TRBJ2-1; the D gene is perhaps TRBD1 or TRBD2, each of them matching over 5 bases. In nucleotide form, the sequence is TGTGCCAGCGGGGGAAGCTTATACAATGAGCAGTTCTTC. Its product reads: CASGGSLYNEQFF. Here the CDR3 is joined to the reference TRBV2 and TRBJ2-1 genes, and the full variable domain is: EPEVTQTPSHQVTQMGQEVILRCVPISNHLYFYWYRQILGQKVEFLVSFYNNEISEKSEIFDDQFSVERPDGSNFTLKIRSTKLEDSAMYFCASGGSLYNEQFFGPGTRLTVL.